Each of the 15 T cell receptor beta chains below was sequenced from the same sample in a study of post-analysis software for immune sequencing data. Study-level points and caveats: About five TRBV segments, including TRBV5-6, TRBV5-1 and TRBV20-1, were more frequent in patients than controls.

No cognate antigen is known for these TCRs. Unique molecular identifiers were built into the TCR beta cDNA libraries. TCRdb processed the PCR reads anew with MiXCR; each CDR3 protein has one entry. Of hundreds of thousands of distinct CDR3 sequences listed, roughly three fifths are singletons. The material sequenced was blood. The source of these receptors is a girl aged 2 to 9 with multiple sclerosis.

The CDR3 DNA sequence: TGTGCCAGCAGCTCCCCGGGCCGAAGCGGGGAGACCCAGTACTTC. This sequence encodes CASSSPGRSGETQYF. The V call is TRBV7-2, the J call TRBJ2-5, with D possibly being TRBD2 (6 bases). Looked up from germline, CDR1 is SGHTA and CDR2 is FQGNSA. The CDR3 covers 15 residues. The V gene lost 4 bases and the J gene lost 5 bases, with 17 bases spanning the gap. The variable domain in full, completed from reference TRBV7-2 and TRBJ2-5, reads GAGVSQSPSNKVTEKGKDVELRCDPISGHTALYWYRQSLGQGLEFLIYFQGNSAPDKSGLPSDRFSAERTGGSVSTLTIQRTQQEDSAVYLCASSSPGRSGETQYFGPGTRLLVL.

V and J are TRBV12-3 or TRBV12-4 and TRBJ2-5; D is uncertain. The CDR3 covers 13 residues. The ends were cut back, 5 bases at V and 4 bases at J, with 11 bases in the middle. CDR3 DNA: TGTGCCAGCAGTAAACAGTGGCGAGAGACCCAGTACTTC. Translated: CASSKQWRETQYF.

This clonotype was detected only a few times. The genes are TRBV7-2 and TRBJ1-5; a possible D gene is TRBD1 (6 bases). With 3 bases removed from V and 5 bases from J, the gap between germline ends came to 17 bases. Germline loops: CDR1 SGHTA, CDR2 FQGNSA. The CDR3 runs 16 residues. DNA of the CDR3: TGTGCCAGCAGCTTGGGCGGGGGGCGCGGTTATCAGCCCCAGCATTTT. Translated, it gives CASSLGGGRGYQPQHF.

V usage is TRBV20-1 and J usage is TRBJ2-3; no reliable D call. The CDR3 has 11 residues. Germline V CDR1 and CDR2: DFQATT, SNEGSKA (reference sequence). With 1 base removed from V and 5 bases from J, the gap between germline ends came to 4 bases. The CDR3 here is CSARGRDTQYF. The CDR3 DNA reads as TGCAGTGCTAGAGGTCGAGATACGCAGTATTTT.

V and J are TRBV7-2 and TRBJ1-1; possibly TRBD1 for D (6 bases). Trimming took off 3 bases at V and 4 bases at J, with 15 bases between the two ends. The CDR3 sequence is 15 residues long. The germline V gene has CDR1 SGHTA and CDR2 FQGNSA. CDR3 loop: CASSFFRGSGTEAFF. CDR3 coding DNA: TGTGCCAGCAGCTTTTTCAGGGGCAGTGGCACTGAAGCTTTCTTT.

Here the CDR3 DNA reads TGCAGTGCTAGGGCCCTTAGCGGGAACGGGGGGACCCAGTACTTC. Amino acid sequence: CSARALSGNGGTQYF. The genes are TRBV20-1 and TRBJ2-7, with 8 bases that match TRBD2. Gene TRBJ2-5 matches the end of the DNA better, so the J call may be wrong. This CDR3 is 15 amino acids long. CDR1 is DFQATT, CDR2 SNEGSKA, per germline (reference sequence).

CDR3 nucleotide sequence: TGTGCCAGCATCCTAGCGGGAGGGCCGATGGGGGGCAATGAGCAGTTCTTC. Translating it yields CASILAGGPMGGNEQFF. The chain links TRBV27 to TRBJ2-1; 12 bases align to TRBD2. This CDR3 is 17 amino acids long. Germline CDR1 and CDR2: MNHEY and SMNVEV (reference sequence). V was clipped by 7 bases and J by 6 bases; unmatched bases: 13.

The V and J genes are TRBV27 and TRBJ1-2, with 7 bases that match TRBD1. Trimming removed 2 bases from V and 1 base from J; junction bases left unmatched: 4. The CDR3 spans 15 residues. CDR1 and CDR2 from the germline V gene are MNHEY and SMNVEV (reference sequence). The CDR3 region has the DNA TGTGCCAGCAGTTTAACGGGACAGCTTAACTATGGCTACACCTTC. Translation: CASSLTGQLNYGYTF.

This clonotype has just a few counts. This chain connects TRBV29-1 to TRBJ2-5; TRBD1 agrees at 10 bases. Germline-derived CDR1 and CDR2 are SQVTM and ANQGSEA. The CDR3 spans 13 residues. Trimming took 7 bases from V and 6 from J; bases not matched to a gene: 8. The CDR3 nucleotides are TGCAGCGAACCCCCGGGACAGGGGAAGACCCAGTACTTC. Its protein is CSEPPGQGKTQYF.

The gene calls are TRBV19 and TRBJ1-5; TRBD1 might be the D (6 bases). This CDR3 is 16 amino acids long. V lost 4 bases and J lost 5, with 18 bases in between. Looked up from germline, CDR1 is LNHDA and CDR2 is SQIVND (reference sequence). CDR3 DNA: TGTGCCAGTAGTACCGTTTCACCTCAGGGGCATCAGCCCCAGCATTTT. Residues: CASSTVSPQGHQPQHF.

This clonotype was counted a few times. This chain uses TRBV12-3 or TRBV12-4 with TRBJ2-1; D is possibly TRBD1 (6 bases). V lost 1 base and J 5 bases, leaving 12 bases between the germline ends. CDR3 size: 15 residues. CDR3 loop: CASSLGGGPNNEQFF. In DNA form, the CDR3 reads TGTGCCAGCAGTTTAGGTGGGGGCCCCAACAATGAGCAGTTCTTC.

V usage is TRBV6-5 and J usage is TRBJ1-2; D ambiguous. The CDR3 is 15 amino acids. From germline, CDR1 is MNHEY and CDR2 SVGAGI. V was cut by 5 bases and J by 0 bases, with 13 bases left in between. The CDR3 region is CASSPSDGSNYGYTF. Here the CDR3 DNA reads TGTGCCAGCAGTCCCTCGGACGGATCTAACTATGGCTACACCTTC.

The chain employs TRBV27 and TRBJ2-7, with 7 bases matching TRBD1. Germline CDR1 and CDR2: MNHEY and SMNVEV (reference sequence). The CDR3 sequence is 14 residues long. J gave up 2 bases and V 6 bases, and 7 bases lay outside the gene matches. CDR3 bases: TGTGCCAGCAGCAACCGGGACAGACCCTACGAGCAGTACTTC. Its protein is CASSNRDRPYEQYF.

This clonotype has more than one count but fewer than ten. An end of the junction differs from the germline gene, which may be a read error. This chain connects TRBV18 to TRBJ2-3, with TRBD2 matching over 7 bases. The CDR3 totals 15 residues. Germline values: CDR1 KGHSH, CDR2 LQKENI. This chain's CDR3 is CASSPPAGAADTQYF. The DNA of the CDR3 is TGCGCCAGCAGCCCGCCGGCGGGAGCGGCAGATACGCAGTATTTT.

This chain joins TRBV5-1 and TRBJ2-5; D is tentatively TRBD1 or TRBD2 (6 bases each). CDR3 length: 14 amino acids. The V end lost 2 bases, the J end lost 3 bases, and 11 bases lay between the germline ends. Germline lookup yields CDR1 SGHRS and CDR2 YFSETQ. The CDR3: CASSFGGLEETQYF. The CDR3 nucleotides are TGCGCCAGCAGCTTCGGGGGCCTTGAAGAGACCCAGTACTTC.